The next 10 T cell receptor beta chains were all read from a single sample in a study of T cell changes during pregnancy in multiple sclerosis. Clones were read by immunoSEQ multiplex PCR, and TCRdb kept only the in-frame ones, dropping some. In the table there are 60,000 to 95,000 clones, about nine tenths of which are singletons. The sample was CD4+ T cells from peripheral blood mononuclear cells, taken before pregnancy. The receptors were sampled from a female donor with multiple sclerosis, enrolled in a pregnancy study.

The CDR3 spells CASSLAGTGGHEQYF. Here the CDR3 DNA reads TGTGCCAGCAGCTTGGCCGGGACAGGGGGCCACGAGCAGTACTTC. The chain couples TRBV5-4 to TRBJ2-7; 12 bases match TRBD1. The germline gives CDR1 SGHNT, CDR2 YYREEE (reference sequence). This CDR3 comprises 15 residues. V gave up 0 bases and J gave up 5 bases; unmatched junction bases: 3.

The rearrangement links TRBV28 to TRBJ2-7, with TRBD2 as a possible D gene (6 bases). Trimming took 1 base from V and 6 from J, leaving 10 bases between them. The CDR3 runs 13 residues. CDR1 MDHEN and CDR2 SYDVKM come from the germline V gene. CDR3 nucleotide sequence: TGTGCCAGCAGTTTATCTCGGGGAGGCGAGCAGTACTTC. Translated: CASSLSRGGEQYF.

The chain recombines TRBV9 with TRBJ2-4; 7 positions agree with TRBD2. The trim removed 7 bases at V and 0 bases at J, leaving 7 bases unmatched. The CDR3 is 15 amino acids. Germline lookup yields CDR1 SGDLS and CDR2 YYNGEE. The CDR3, as DNA: TGTGCCAGCGGGAGGGCTAGCGGAGCCAAAAACATTCAGTACTTC. Translation gives CASGRASGAKNIQYF.

The chain combines TRBV18 with TRBJ1-2; D perhaps matches TRBD1 (6 bases). Germline CDR1 reads KGHSH; CDR2 reads LQKENI. The ends were cut back, 6 bases at V and 2 bases at J, with 10 bases in the middle. This CDR3 comprises 13 residues. CDR3 sequence reads: CASSPDRNYGYTF. The DNA for the CDR3 is TGTGCCAGCTCCCCGGACAGAAACTATGGCTACACCTTC.

The J gene is TRBJ2-7, the V gene TRBV7-2, with D unresolved. The CDR3 contains 14 residues. The germline gives CDR1 SGHTA, CDR2 FQGNSA. V lost 5 bases, J lost 5 bases, and 16 bases lay in between. The chain's CDR3 is CASSTYRKSDEQYF. Written as DNA, the CDR3 is TGTGCCAGCAGCACATACCGAAAATCTGACGAGCAGTACTTC.

The chain joins TRBV19 to TRBJ1-5, with TRBD1 as a possible D gene (5 bases). The CDR3 totals 15 residues. Germline loops: CDR1 LNHDA, CDR2 SQIVND (reference sequence). Trimming stripped 3 bases from V and 5 bases from J, with 14 bases between. As DNA, the CDR3 is TGTGCCAGTAGTATCCTTATGGGGGGGTATCAGCCCCAGCATTTT. It encodes CASSILMGGYQPQHF.

The chain carries TRBV19 and TRBJ2-1; 13 nucleotides line up with TRBD2. V dropped 4 bases and J dropped 0; count of bases not matched to a gene: 9. The CDR3 spans 19 residues. Per germline, CDR1 LNHDA and CDR2 SQIVND (reference sequence). The CDR3 protein is CASSTRGLAGVPSYNEQFF. The CDR3 DNA is TGTGCCAGTAGTACACGAGGACTAGCGGGAGTACCCTCCTACAATGAGCAGTTCTTC.

J is TRBJ2-3 and V is TRBV30; 9 bases agree with TRBD1. V was pared by 4 bases and J by 9 bases, with 14 bases of the junction left unmatched. This CDR3 region has 15 residues. From germline, CDR1 is GTSNPN and CDR2 SVGIG (reference sequence). The CDR3 region is CAWNVGQGPPQTQYF. CDR3 bases: TGTGCCTGGAATGTCGGACAGGGGCCCCCGCAAACGCAGTATTTT. Together with reference TRBV30 and TRBJ2-3, the CDR3 gives the full variable domain: SQTIHQWPATLVQPVGSPLSLECTVEGTSNPNLYWYRQAAGRGLQLLFYSVGIGQISSEVPQNLSASRPQDRQFILSSKKLLLSDSGFYLCAWNVGQGPPQTQYFGPGTRLTVL.

V gene TRBV5-4 combines with J gene TRBJ2-1, with TRBD1 identical over 8 bases. The length of the CDR3 is 16 residues. Germline CDR1 reads SGHNT; CDR2 reads YYREEE (reference sequence). With 3 bases clipped from V and 7 bases from J, the junction kept 12 bases outside the gene matches. In DNA form, the CDR3 reads TGTGCCAGCAGCTCACCTGCCTTGACAGGGGTAAATGAGCAGTTCTTC. It codes for CASSSPALTGVNEQFF.

This chain links TRBV5-1 with TRBJ2-7; possibly TRBD1 for D (7 bases). Germline V gene data show CDR1 as SGHRS and CDR2 as YFSETQ. The CDR3 contains 15 residues. V was pared by 3 bases and J by 4 bases, with 17 bases between. The CDR3 protein is CASSSGGTAPYEQYF. DNA for the CDR3: TGCGCCAGCAGCTCGGGCGGGACAGCCCCTTACGAGCAGTACTTC. Supplemented by reference TRBV5-1 and TRBJ2-7, the full variable domain reads KAGVTQTPRYLIKTRGQQVTLSCSPISGHRSVSWYQQTPGQGLQFLFEYFSETQRNKGNFPGRFSGRQFSNSRSEMNVSTLELGDSALYLCASSSGGTAPYEQYFGPGTRLTVT.